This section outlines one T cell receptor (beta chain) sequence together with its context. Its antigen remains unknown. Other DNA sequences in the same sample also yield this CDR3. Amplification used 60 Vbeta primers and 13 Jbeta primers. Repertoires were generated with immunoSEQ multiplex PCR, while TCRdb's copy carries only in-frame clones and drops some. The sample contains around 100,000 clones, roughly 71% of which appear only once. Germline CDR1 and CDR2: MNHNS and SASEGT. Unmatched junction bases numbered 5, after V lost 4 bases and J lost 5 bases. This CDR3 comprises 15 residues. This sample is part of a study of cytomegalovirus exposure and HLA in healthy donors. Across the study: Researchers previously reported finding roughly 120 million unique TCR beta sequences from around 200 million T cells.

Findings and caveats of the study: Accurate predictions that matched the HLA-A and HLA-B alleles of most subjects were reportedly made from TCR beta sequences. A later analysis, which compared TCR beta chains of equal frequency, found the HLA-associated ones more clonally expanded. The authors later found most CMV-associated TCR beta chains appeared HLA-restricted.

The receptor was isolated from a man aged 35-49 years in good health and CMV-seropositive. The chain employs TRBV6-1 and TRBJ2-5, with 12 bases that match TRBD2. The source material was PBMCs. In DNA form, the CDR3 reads TGTGCCAGCAGTGGTCTAGCGGGAGGGGGGGAGACCCAGTACTTC. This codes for CASSGLAGGGETQYF.